These T cell receptor beta chains were read from a single sample in a study of breast tumors, draining lymph nodes, adjacent tissues. Each CDR3 protein gets one entry after TCRdb re-called the multiplex PCR reads with MiXCR. Found here are over 250,000 distinct CDR3 sequences, 30% to 35% of them singletons; the top ten hold approximately 1%. The sample taken for sequencing was axillary lymph node tissue. The receptors come from a female donor with breast cancer. Some clones in this sample may be carry-over from other donors' samples. Each CDR3 is given with its conserved first and last residue. The order of the fields is V gene, D gene, clone size, J gene, CDR3 protein, CDR3 DNA. D genes are given only for firm matches. Clone size is given for some rows only: seen once, a few or many times, or a class if the clone is expanded.

TRBV29-1	TRBD1	many	TRBJ1-5	CSVVTGGAGQPQHF	TGCAGCGTGGTCACAGGGGGCGCGGGTCAGCCCCAGCATTTT
TRBV19	NA	NA	TRBJ2-7	CASSRAQTSSYEQYF	TGTGCCAGCTCTCGGGCGCAGACAAGCTCCTACGAGCAGTACTTC
TRBV27	NA	NA	TRBJ2-5	CASSSRPGGETQYF	TGTGCCAGCAGTTCCCGACCGGGTGGAGAGACCCAGTACTTC
TRBV19	TRBD2	many	TRBJ2-5	CASSIGLAGRKGETQYF	TGTGCCAGTAGTATAGGATTAGCGGGGAGGAAGGGTGAGACCCAGTACTTC
TRBV7-9	TRBD1	NA	TRBJ1-4	CASTMTGGEKLVF	TGTGCCAGTACCATGACAGGGGGTGAAAAACTGGTTTTT
TRBV18	TRBD2	NA	TRBJ2-2	CASSPLTSGNTGELFF	TGTGCCAGCTCACCATTGACTAGCGGGAACACCGGGGAGCTGTTTTTT
TRBV19	TRBD1	many	TRBJ2-2	CASSPGDSNTGELFF	TGTGCCAGTAGTCCAGGGGACAGTAACACCGGGGAGCTGTTTTTT
TRBV19	NA	many	TRBJ2-3	CASRDRGGSTDTQYF	TGTGCCAGTAGAGATAGGGGAGGCAGCACAGATACGCAGTATTTT
TRBV11-2	TRBD1	many	TRBJ1-3	CASSLVGQLGNTIYF	TGTGCCAGCAGCTTAGTGGGACAGCTTGGAAACACCATATATTTT
TRBV6-1	NA	NA	TRBJ2-7	CASSPGTYSSYEQYF	TGTGCCAGCAGTCCTGGGACATATAGCTCCTACGAGCAGTACTTC
TRBV5-1	TRBD1	NA	TRBJ1-1	CASSGQGGMNTEAFF	TGCGCCAGCAGCGGACAAGGGGGCATGAACACTGAAGCTTTCTTT
TRBV12-5	NA	many	TRBJ2-6	CASSGANVLTF	TGTGCTAGTTCTGGGGCCAACGTCCTGACTTTC
TRBV19	NA	many	TRBJ2-2	CASSNEEGGGELFF	TGTGCCAGTAGTAACGAGGAGGGAGGCGGGGAGCTGTTTTTT
TRBV24-1	NA	NA	TRBJ2-1	CATSSFDGRYNEQFF	TGTGCCACCAGCAGCTTCGACGGGAGATACAATGAGCAGTTCTTC
TRBV9	NA	many	TRBJ1-4	CASSVGDLNEKLFF	TGTGCCAGCAGCGTAGGGGACCTTAATGAAAAACTGTTTTTT
TRBV6-5	NA	few	TRBJ2-1	CASSLAAANNEQFF	TGTGCCAGCAGCCTAGCAGCAGCCAACAATGAGCAGTTCTTC
TRBV6-5	TRBD1	many	TRBJ2-7	CASGTGFRSYEQYF	TGTGCCAGCGGGACAGGGTTCCGCTCCTACGAGCAGTACTTC
TRBV29-1	TRBD2	NA	TRBJ2-2	CSVDIAGVSGELFF	TGCAGCGTTGACATAGCGGGAGTTTCTGGGGAGCTGTTTTTT
TRBV18	TRBD2	NA	TRBJ2-5	CASSPLAGRAVETQYF	TGTGCCAGCTCACCACTAGCCGGGAGGGCGGTTGAGACCCAGTACTTC
TRBV5-5	NA	few	TRBJ1-1	CASSLALGRRKGASTEAFF	TGTGCCAGCAGCTTGGCCCTGGGCCGAAGAAAAGGGGCGAGCACTGAAGCTTTCTTT
TRBV29-1	TRBD1	NA	TRBJ1-1	CSVEGTGAHTEAFF	TGCAGCGTTGAAGGGACAGGGGCACACACTGAAGCTTTCTTT
TRBV6-6	TRBD2	NA	TRBJ2-5	CASSPTSGRAVETQYF	TGTGCCAGCAGTCCGACTAGCGGGAGGGCGGTGGAGACCCAGTACTTC
TRBV12-3/TRBV12-4	NA	many	TRBJ2-1	CASRGSTEINEQFF	TGTGCCAGCAGAGGCTCAACCGAGATCAATGAGCAGTTCTTC
TRBV6-1	TRBD1	many	TRBJ1-6	CVANTGTGYNSPLHF	TGTGTCGCTAATACGGGGACAGGTTATAATTCACCCCTCCACTTT
TRBV6-1	TRBD1	NA	TRBJ2-7	CASSEVGTASYEQYF	TGTGCCAGCAGTGAAGTTGGGACAGCCTCCTACGAGCAGTACTTC